A selection of T cell receptor beta chains follows, all from one sample in a study of T cells in Graves' hyperthyroidism and ophthalmopathy. MiXCR, run by TCRdb on the multiplex PCR reads, gives a single entry per CDR3 protein. The sample carries hundreds of thousands of distinct CDR3 sequences, roughly 13% recorded once. Sequencing was carried out using blood. These receptors came from a woman between 18 and 30 years old with Graves' hyperthyroidism. Each CDR3 is given with its conserved first and last residue. Fields, in order: clone size, D gene, J gene, V gene, CDR3 protein, CDR3 DNA. The D gene is left open where the match is weak. Not all rows give a size; the values are once, few, many and, for expanded clones, a class.

-	TRBD2	TRBJ2-5	TRBV2	CAIRTSRAGQETQYF	TGTGCCATTCGGACTAGCAGAGCCGGACAAGAGACCCAGTACTTC
many	TRBD2	TRBJ2-3	TRBV10-3	CAISDQGLAVGDTQYF	TGTGCCATCAGTGACCAAGGACTAGCGGTGGGAGATACGCAGTATTTT
many	-	TRBJ1-5	TRBV12-3/TRBV12-4	CASRETVEQPQHF	TGTGCCAGCAGGGAGACAGTGGAACAGCCCCAGCATTTT
few	-	TRBJ1-3	TRBV19	CASSIRGSGNTIYF	TGTGCCAGTAGTATAAGGGGCTCTGGAAACACCATATATTTT
-	TRBD1	TRBJ2-1	TRBV19	CASSWGQGRNEQFF	TGTGCCAGTAGTTGGGGACAGGGGAGAAATGAGCAGTTCTTC
few	-	TRBJ2-7	TRBV4-3	CASSQDSNGVSVLYEQYF	TGCGCCAGCAGCCAAGATAGTAATGGGGTGTCGGTCCTCTACGAGCAGTACTTC
many	TRBD1	TRBJ2-5	TRBV7-2	CASSSGGAETQYF	TGTGCCAGCAGCTCAGGGGGCGCAGAGACCCAGTACTTC
few	TRBD1	TRBJ2-7	TRBV12-3/TRBV12-4	CASSLAQGQRVYEQYF	TGTGCCAGCAGTTTAGCGCAGGGACAGAGGGTTTACGAGCAGTACTTC
-	-	TRBJ1-2	TRBV28	CASSSSTGERHGYTF	TGTGCCAGCAGTTCCTCGACAGGCGAAAGACACGGCTACACCTTC
many	-	TRBJ1-2	TRBV10-3	CAIREQGTDGYTF	TGCGCCATCAGGGAACAGGGAACGGATGGCTACACCTTC
-	TRBD1	TRBJ1-6	TRBV19	CASSLRGQGAKSLHF	TGTGCCAGTAGCCTTCGGGGGCAGGGGGCGAAGTCCCTCCACTTT
-	-	TRBJ1-4	TRBV7-9	CASGKSQGRGEKLFF	TGTGCCAGCGGGAAATCACAGGGTAGAGGTGAAAAACTGTTTTTT
few	TRBD1	TRBJ1-6	TRBV5-1	CASSLEGQTYNSPLHF	TGCGCCAGCAGCTTGGAGGGACAGACATATAATTCACCCCTCCACTTT
many	TRBD2	TRBJ2-5	TRBV28	CASSFLDLLTSGAAKKTQYF	TGTGCCAGCAGTTTTCTCGACCTCCTTACTAGCGGGGCCGCCAAGAAGACCCAGTACTTC
many	-	TRBJ2-2	TRBV7-9	CASSVPLGAGNTGELFF	TGTGCCAGCAGCGTACCCTTGGGCGCGGGGAACACCGGGGAGCTGTTTTTT
many	-	TRBJ2-7	TRBV27	CASSLSVFEQYF	TGTGCCAGCAGTTTATCTGTTTTCGAGCAGTACTTC
few	-	TRBJ2-5	TRBV6-1	CASSQQKETQYF	TGTGCCAGCAGTCAACAGAAAGAGACCCAGTACTTC
-	-	TRBJ1-3	TRBV6-1	CASTTDGNTIYF	TGTGCCAGCACTACAGACGGAAACACCATATATTTT
many	TRBD1	TRBJ2-6	TRBV11-1	CASSDWTGGLSGANVLTF	TGTGCCAGCAGCGATTGGACAGGGGGCCTCTCTGGGGCCAACGTCCTGACTTTC
many	-	TRBJ2-7	TRBV11-2	CASSHLRTRGSPYEQYF	TGTGCCAGCAGCCATTTACGAACCCGGGGGAGTCCCTACGAGCAGTACTTC
-	TRBD2	TRBJ2-5	TRBV4-1	CASSQSIAGGPSETQYF	TGCGCCAGCAGCCAATCCATAGCGGGAGGGCCTTCAGAGACCCAGTACTTC
many	-	TRBJ2-7	TRBV2	CAPKYRNKTSEQYF	TGTGCCCCCAAGTACCGTAACAAAACCTCCGAGCAGTACTTC
many	-	TRBJ1-6	TRBV13	CASTKGRFNSPLHF	TGTGCCAGCACCAAGGGGCGGTTCAATTCACCCCTCCACTTT
-	-	TRBJ1-1	TRBV15	CATSGDYSEAFF	TGTGCCACCAGCGGAGATTACAGTGAAGCTTTCTTT
few	-	TRBJ1-2	TRBV20-1	CSAPVDSPTNTF	TGCAGTGCCCCGGTGGACAGCCCTACCAACACCTTC
many	TRBD1	TRBJ1-2	TRBV5-1	CASSGGGGAGNGYTF	TGCGCCAGCAGCGGAGGAGGGGGCGCGGGAAATGGCTACACCTTC
many	-	TRBJ2-1	TRBV29-1	CSVEGVSLKYNEQFF	TGCAGCGTTGAGGGAGTTAGTCTAAAGTACAATGAGCAGTTCTTC
few	-	TRBJ2-7	TRBV7-6	CASSLRSAGPYEQYF	TGTGCCAGCAGCTTACGCAGTGCGGGGCCCTACGAGCAGTACTTC
few	TRBD1	TRBJ1-4	TRBV6-1	CASSPPVGTGQKLFF	TGTGCCAGCAGTCCTCCGGTCGGGACAGGGCAAAAACTGTTTTTT
-	-	TRBJ1-1	TRBV12-3/TRBV12-4	CASSRLPGGQRNTEAFF	TGTGCCAGCAGCCGACTCCCCGGAGGGCAGAGGAACACTGAAGCTTTCTTT
many	-	TRBJ1-2	TRBV28	CASTYGPVYGYTF	TGTGCCAGTACTTACGGACCCGTCTATGGCTACACCTTC
few	-	TRBJ1-4	TRBV15	CATSRVDGNEKLFF	TGTGCCACCAGCAGAGTAGACGGGAATGAAAAACTGTTTTTT
-	TRBD1	TRBJ1-1	TRBV6-5	CASSYRTGTNTEAFF	TGTGCCAGCAGTTACCGGACAGGGACGAACACTGAAGCTTTCTTT
many	-	TRBJ2-1	TRBV6-1	CASSPEGLYYNEQFF	TGTGCCAGCAGCCCCGAGGGTCTGTACTACAATGAGCAGTTCTTC
many	-	TRBJ2-1	TRBV10-2	CASSESMEGPRYNEQFF	TGCGCCAGCAGTGAGTCAATGGAGGGCCCGAGGTACAATGAGCAGTTCTTC
many	TRBD2	TRBJ2-3	TRBV7-2	CASSFRLAGETDTQYF	TGTGCCAGCAGCTTCAGACTAGCGGGAGAGACAGATACGCAGTATTTT
many	-	TRBJ1-6	TRBV28	CASKRGEGIYNSPLHF	TGTGCCAGCAAAAGGGGAGAAGGGATCTATAATTCACCCCTCCACTTT
few	TRBD1	TRBJ2-5	TRBV5-1	CASSPGQERETQYF	TGCGCCAGCAGCCCGGGACAGGAGAGGGAGACCCAGTACTTC
-	-	TRBJ2-3	TRBV5-4	CASSLGPSPKDTQYF	TGTGCCAGCAGCTTGGGCCCTAGCCCCAAGGATACGCAGTATTTT
-	-	TRBJ1-3	TRBV29-1	CSVESGNTIYF	TGCAGCGTCGAGTCTGGAAACACCATATATTTT
-	-	TRBJ1-1	TRBV18	CASSRERGTEAFF	TGTGCCAGCTCAAGAGAAAGGGGCACTGAAGCTTTCTTT
few	-	TRBJ2-7	TRBV4-1	CASSQGQSAYEQYF	TGCGCCAGCAGCCAAGGACAGTCTGCCTACGAGCAGTACTTC
many	-	TRBJ2-1	TRBV2	CASSEEGGGPYNEQFF	TGTGCCAGCAGTGAAGAGGGGGGGGGGCCCTACAATGAGCAGTTCTTC
-	TRBD1	TRBJ1-2	TRBV7-2	CASSLDDRGGYGYTF	TGTGCCAGCAGCTTAGATGACAGGGGCGGCTATGGCTACACCTTC